This TCR beta chain emerged from a study of shared clonotypes between healthy human individuals. The wider study: Donors had three CD4 naive, three CD4 memory, two CD8 naive and one CD8 memory plate apiece.

Only CD45RO-negative cells positively selected for CCR7 counted as naive CD8 cells, so terminally differentiated effector memory CD45RA+ cells were excluded. This CDR3 is 16 amino acids long. Trimming stripped 5 bases from V and 2 bases from J, with 19 bases between. From germline, CDR1 is SEHNR and CDR2 FQNEAQ (reference sequence). On this clone: Its matching antigen is unknown.

Points from the study as a whole: The authors sampled blood alone, and tissue repertoires likely differ. Of the naive CD4 clonotypes, about 5% were shared across a few donors.

Original methodology: ImmunoSEQ only sent back junction sequences with no quality scores, so filtering was done differently. The repertoire was sequenced with immunoSEQ multiplex PCR; TCRdb's copy has only in-frame clones and lacks some. The DNA was the basis for D and trimming; V, J and clone size are from that table. The sample consists of about 2 million clones, about 95% of them appearing once. The source is a man aged 18 to 30 in good health. Sequences were obtained from naive CD8+ T cells sorted from blood. The chain couples TRBV7-9 to TRBJ2-7; D perhaps matches TRBD1 (6 bases). In DNA, the CDR3 is TGTGCCAGCAGCCTAGGGATAGGGACAAAGGCCTACGAGCAGTACTTC. This sequence encodes CASSLGIGTKAYEQYF.